The 15 T cell receptor beta chains in this list originate from one sample, sequenced in a study of cytomegalovirus exposure and HLA in healthy donors. With 60 Vbeta and 13 Jbeta primers, the PCR was carried out. Measured with immunoSEQ multiplex PCR; TCRdb has only the in-frame clones, and not every one. The sample records some 120,000 clones, around two thirds being singletons. The sample consisted of PBMCs. Receptors originate from a woman in her forties in good health and CMV-seropositive.

The genes are TRBV7-6 and TRBJ2-2; 7 nucleotides align to TRBD1. From germline, CDR1 is SGHVS and CDR2 FNYEAQ. The CDR3 covers 14 residues. The V gene end was trimmed by 6 bases and the J gene end by 6 bases; junction bases not matched to a gene: 7. In nucleotides, the CDR3 is TGTGCCAGCAGTCATAGACAGGGCCCCGGGGAGCTGTTTTTT. Translated, it gives CASSHRQGPGELFF.

J is TRBJ2-1 and V is TRBV6-5; 10 nucleotides align to TRBD2. This CDR3 region has 15 residues. V gave up 5 bases and J gave up 6 bases; unmatched junction bases: 7. Germline V gene sequence: CDR1 MNHEY, CDR2 SVGAGI. The CDR3: CASSGTSAGRNEQFF. In DNA, the CDR3 is TGTGCCAGCAGTGGGACTAGCGCAGGGCGCAATGAGCAGTTCTTC.

The rearrangement links TRBV7-9 to TRBJ2-7; D is ambiguous. From germline, CDR1 is SEHNR and CDR2 FQNEAQ (reference sequence). V shed 1 base and J shed 3 bases, with 7 bases lying between them. The CDR3 covers 13 residues. In DNA form, the CDR3 reads TGTGCCAGCAGCTTAGTCCCGGTCTACGAGCAGTACTTC. Its translation: CASSLVPVYEQYF.

This rearrangement joins TRBV11-2 to TRBJ2-7; D unresolved. V lost 5 bases to trimming and J lost 0 bases, with 5 bases between them. This CDR3 contains 12 residues. Looked up from germline, CDR1 is SGHAT and CDR2 is FQNNGV. CDR3 region: CASSTVSYEQYF. Written as DNA, the CDR3 is TGTGCCAGCAGCACAGTCTCCTACGAGCAGTACTTC.

The chain carries TRBV19 and TRBJ1-3; tentative D call: TRBD1 (5 bases). This CDR3 has 13 amino acids. V was clipped by 4 bases and J by 2 bases, with 6 bases between them. Germline loops: CDR1 LNHDA, CDR2 SQIVND (reference sequence). CDR3 loop: CASSTGTGNTIYF. The CDR3 nucleotides are TGTGCCAGTAGTACAGGGACTGGAAACACCATATATTTT.

This chain connects TRBV29-1 to TRBJ2-2, with 10 bases identical to TRBD2. This CDR3 has 16 residues. With V trimmed by 5 bases and J by 1 base, 7 bases remained unmatched. Germline CDR1 is SQVTM and CDR2 is ANQGSEA. CDR3 DNA sequence: TGCAGCGTTAGGTCTAGCGGGAGTAGGAACACCGGGGAGCTGTTTTTT. Its protein is CSVRSSGSRNTGELFF.

In this sample, this clone turned up a few times. The genes are TRBV27 and TRBJ1-2, with a tentative D call TRBD1 (5 bases). Trimming cost V 3 bases and J 9 bases, with 11 bases left between them. The germline V gene encodes CDR1 MNHEY and CDR2 SMNVEV (reference sequence). The CDR3 runs 12 residues. The CDR3 is CASSFTGGSYTF. DNA of the CDR3: TGTGCCAGCAGTTTCACCGGGGGTAGCTACACCTTC.

The chain combines TRBV9 with TRBJ2-1; TRBD2 matches at 8 bases. The germline V gene has CDR1 SGDLS and CDR2 YYNGEE. J gave up 6 bases and V 3 bases, and 8 bases lay outside the gene matches. The CDR3 has 15 amino acids. CDR3 bases: TGTGCCAGCAGCGCCGGGGGGGGGCGACCCAATGAGCAGTTCTTC. Translated: CASSAGGGRPNEQFF. Variable domain in full (rest from reference TRBV9 and TRBJ2-1): DSGVTQTPKHLITATGQRVTLRCSPRSGDLSVYWYQQSLDQGLQFLIQYYNGEERAKGNILERFSAQQFPDLHSELNLSSLELGDSALYFCASSAGGGRPNEQFFGPGTRLTVL.

The rearrangement uses TRBV19 and TRBJ1-4; D may be TRBD1 (5 bases). The V end was cut by 5 bases, the J end by 4 bases, with 14 bases between. Germline loops: CDR1 LNHDA, CDR2 SQIVND (reference sequence). This CDR3 contains 15 residues. DNA for the CDR3: TGTGCCAGTAGTGACGAGACAGCCCTTAATGAAAAACTGTTTTTT. As protein: CASSDETALNEKLFF.

The V and J genes are TRBV19 and TRBJ1-2; D call uncertain. Germline V gene data show CDR1 as LNHDA and CDR2 as SQIVND (reference sequence). The CDR3 spans 16 residues. The germline V and J ends were trimmed by 6 bases and 3 bases, with 20 bases remaining between them. CDR3 loop: CASSPFYGGADYGYTF. The DNA of the CDR3 is TGTGCCAGTAGCCCCTTTTATGGCGGCGCAGACTATGGCTACACCTTC.

This rearrangement joins TRBV9 to TRBJ2-7; D unresolved. Germline CDR1 reads SGDLS; CDR2 reads YYNGEE. The CDR3 contains 14 residues. Trimming cost V 0 bases and J 3 bases, with 10 bases left between them. The CDR3 region has the DNA TGTGCCAGCAGCGTAGGAGCGATCAACTACGAGCAGTACTTC. Its protein is CASSVGAINYEQYF.

The CDR3 coding sequence is TGCGCCAGCAGCCGATCATACGAAGGGAGGGCTGGGGCCAACGTCCTGACTTTC. Translation gives CASSRSYEGRAGANVLTF. V is TRBV5-1 and J is TRBJ2-6; the match to TRBD2 covers 7 bases. Losses at the gene ends were 4 bases for V and 2 bases for J; bases not matched to a gene: 12. This CDR3 is 18 amino acids long. Germline V gives CDR1 SGHRS, CDR2 YFSETQ. Drawing the rest from reference TRBV5-1 and TRBJ2-6, the complete variable domain is KAGVTQTPRYLIKTRGQQVTLSCSPISGHRSVSWYQQTPGQGLQFLFEYFSETQRNKGNFPGRFSGRQFSNSRSEMNVSTLELGDSALYLCASSRSYEGRAGANVLTFGAGSRLTVL.

V usage is TRBV15 and J usage is TRBJ2-3, with TRBD2 matching over 15 bases. Germline CDR1 and CDR2: LNHNV and YYDKDF (reference sequence). This CDR3 spans 21 amino acids. J was trimmed by 4 bases and V by 1 base; bases with no gene match: 15. CDR3 loop: CATSRVDTGPGLAGGSDTQYF. In DNA form, the CDR3 reads TGTGCCACCAGCAGAGTGGATACAGGACCGGGACTAGCGGGAGGTTCAGATACGCAGTATTTT.

This clone was observed a few times. This sequence joins TRBV5-1 and TRBJ1-2, with 10 nucleotides matching TRBD1. J gave up 4 bases and V 4 bases, and 7 bases lay outside the gene matches. Germline CDR1 SGHRS, CDR2 YFSETQ. The CDR3 covers 15 residues. The CDR3 region has the DNA TGCGCCAGCAGCCCGGGACAGGGGTTAAGCTATGGCTACACCTTC. Residues: CASSPGQGLSYGYTF.

CDR3 protein: CSVIRGSGYGYTF. DNA for the CDR3: TGCAGCGTTATCAGGGGATCTGGCTATGGCTACACCTTC. V is TRBV29-1 and J is TRBJ1-2; tentatively, D is TRBD1 (6 bases). This CDR3 has 13 residues. The V gene lost 5 bases and the J gene lost 4 bases, with 14 bases spanning the gap. Germline V gives CDR1 SQVTM, CDR2 ANQGSEA.